The rows below give T cell receptor beta chains drawn from one sample of a study of blood T cell repertoires in COVID-19. Generated by immunoSEQ multiplex PCR, the TCRdb table keeps only in-frame clones and is missing some. The table includes fewer than 150,000 clones, just under 85% detected once. Sequencing used peripheral blood. All receptors derive from a human donor in a cohort sampled during active COVID-19. Each CDR3 is given with its conserved first and last residue. D genes are given only for firm matches.

cdr3_nt | cdr3_aa | d_call | j_call | v_call
TGTGCCAGCAGCTTATTAGGGGGGGCAGATACGCAGTATTTT | CASSLLGGADTQYF | NA | TRBJ2-3 | TRBV7-9
TGCAGCGTGCCGACTAGCGGGGGTCGAGATACGCAGTATTTT | CSVPTSGGRDTQYF | TRBD2 | TRBJ2-3 | TRBV29-1
TGTGCCAGCAGCCCCATCCTCTACTCCGGGACAGGGGGTGCAGATACGCAGTATTTT | CASSPILYSGTGGADTQYF | TRBD1 | TRBJ2-3 | TRBV7-8
TGCGCCAGCAGCTCTGGACAGCTGAATTCACCCCTCCACTTT | CASSSGQLNSPLHF | NA | TRBJ1-6 | TRBV5-1
TGTGCCAGTAGTATAGCAAAGACAGGCTCTTATACTGAAGCTTTCTTT | CASSIAKTGSYTEAFF | NA | TRBJ1-1 | TRBV19
TGTGCCAGTAGTTCAAACAGGATTAATTCGGTGGAGCAGTACTTC | CASSSNRINSVEQYF | NA | TRBJ2-7 | TRBV19
TGTGCCAGCAGCTTAGACCCTTTCCCGACAGGACTGATCTACGAGCAGTACTTC | CASSLDPFPTGLIYEQYF | NA | TRBJ2-7 | TRBV11-2
TGTGCCAGCAGCCAGGCAGGGGGTAATTTAGATACGCAGTATTTT | CASSQAGGNLDTQYF | TRBD1 | TRBJ2-3 | TRBV7-9
TGTGCCAGCAGGGGTGACGGACAGCCCTATGGCTACACCTTC | CASRGDGQPYGYTF | NA | TRBJ1-2 | TRBV27
TGCGCCAGCAGCTGGGTGACAGACCCTGGGGCCAACGTCCTGACTTTC | CASSWVTDPGANVLTF | NA | TRBJ2-6 | TRBV5-1